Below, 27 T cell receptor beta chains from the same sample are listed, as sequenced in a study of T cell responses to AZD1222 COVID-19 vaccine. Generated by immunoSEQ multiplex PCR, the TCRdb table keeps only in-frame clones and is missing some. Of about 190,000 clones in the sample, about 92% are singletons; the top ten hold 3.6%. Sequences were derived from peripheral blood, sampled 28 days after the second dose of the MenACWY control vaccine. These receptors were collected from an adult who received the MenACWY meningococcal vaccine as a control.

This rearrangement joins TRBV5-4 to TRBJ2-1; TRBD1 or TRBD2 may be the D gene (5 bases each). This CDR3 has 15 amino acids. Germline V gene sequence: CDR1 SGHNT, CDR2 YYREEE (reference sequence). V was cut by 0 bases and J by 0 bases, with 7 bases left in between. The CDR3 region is CASSLGGTSYNEQFF. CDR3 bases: TGTGCCAGCAGCTTGGGAGGGACCTCCTACAATGAGCAGTTCTTC.

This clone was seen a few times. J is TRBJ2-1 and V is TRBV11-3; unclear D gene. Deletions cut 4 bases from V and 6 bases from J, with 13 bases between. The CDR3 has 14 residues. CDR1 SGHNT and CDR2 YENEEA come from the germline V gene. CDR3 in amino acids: CASSSTRAGNEQFF. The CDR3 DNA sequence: TGTGCCAGCAGCTCGACTCGGGCCGGCAATGAGCAGTTCTTC. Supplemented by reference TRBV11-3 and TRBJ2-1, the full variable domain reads EAGVVQSPRYKIIEKKQPVAFWCNPISGHNTLYWYLQNLGQGPELLIRYENEEAVDDSQLPKDRFSAERLKGVDSTLKIQPAELGDSAVYLCASSSTRAGNEQFFGPGTRLTVL.

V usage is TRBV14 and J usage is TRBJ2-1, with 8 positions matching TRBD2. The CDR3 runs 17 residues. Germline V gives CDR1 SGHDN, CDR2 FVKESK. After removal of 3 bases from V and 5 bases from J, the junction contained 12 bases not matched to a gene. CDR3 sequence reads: CASSHGGGPGFDNEQFF. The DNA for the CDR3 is TGTGCCAGCAGCCATGGCGGGGGGCCGGGGTTTGACAATGAGCAGTTCTTC. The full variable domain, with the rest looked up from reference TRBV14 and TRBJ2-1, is EAGVTQFPSHSVIEKGQTVTLRCDPISGHDNLYWYRRVMGKEIKFLLHFVKESKQDESGMPNNRFLAERTGGTYSTLKVQPAELEDSGVYFCASSHGGGPGFDNEQFFGPGTRLTVL.

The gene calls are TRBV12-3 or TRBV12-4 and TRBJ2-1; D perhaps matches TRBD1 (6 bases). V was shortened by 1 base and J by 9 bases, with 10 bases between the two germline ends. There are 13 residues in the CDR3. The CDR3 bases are TGTGCCAGCAGTTTAGGACCGGACAGTGAGCAGTTCTTC. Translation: CASSLGPDSEQFF.

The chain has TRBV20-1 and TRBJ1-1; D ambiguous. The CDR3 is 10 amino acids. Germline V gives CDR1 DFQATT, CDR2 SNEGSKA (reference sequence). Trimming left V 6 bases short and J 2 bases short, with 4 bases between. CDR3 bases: TGCAGTGCCACAAACACTGAAGCTTTCTTT. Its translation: CSATNTEAFF.

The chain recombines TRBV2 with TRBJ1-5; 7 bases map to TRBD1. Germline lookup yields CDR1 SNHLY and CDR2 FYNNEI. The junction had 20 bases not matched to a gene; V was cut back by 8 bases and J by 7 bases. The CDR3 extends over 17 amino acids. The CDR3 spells CASRGGDGAEGGQPQHF. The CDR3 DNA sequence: TGTGCCAGCCGTGGTGGAGACGGGGCGGAAGGGGGCCAGCCCCAGCATTTT.

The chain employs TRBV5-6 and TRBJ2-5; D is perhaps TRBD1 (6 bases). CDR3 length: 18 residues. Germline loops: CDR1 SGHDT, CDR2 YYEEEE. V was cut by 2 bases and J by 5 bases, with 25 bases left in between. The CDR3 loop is CASSFTGFGRGFVETQYF. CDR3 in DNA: TGTGCCAGCAGCTTTACAGGGTTTGGCAGGGGTTTTGTGGAGACCCAGTACTTC.

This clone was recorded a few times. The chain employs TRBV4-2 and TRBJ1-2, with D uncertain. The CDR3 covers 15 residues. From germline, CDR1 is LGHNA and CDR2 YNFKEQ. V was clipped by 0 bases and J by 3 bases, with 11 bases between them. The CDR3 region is CASSQDVAMDYGYTF. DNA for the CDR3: TGTGCCAGCAGCCAAGACGTCGCGATGGACTATGGCTACACCTTC.

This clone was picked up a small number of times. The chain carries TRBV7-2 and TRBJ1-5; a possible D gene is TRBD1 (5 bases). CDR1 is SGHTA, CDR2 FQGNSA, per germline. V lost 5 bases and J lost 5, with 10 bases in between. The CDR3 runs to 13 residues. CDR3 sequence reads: CASSVGTYQPQHF. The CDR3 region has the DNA TGTGCCAGCAGCGTTGGGACTTATCAGCCCCAGCATTTT.

CDR3 coding DNA: TGTGCCAGCAGCCAAGATTTGCCGCGGTCTAATGAGCAGTTCTTC. Protein product: CASSQDLPRSNEQFF. The chain is built from TRBV14 and TRBJ2-1, with D hard to call. Germline-derived CDR1 and CDR2 are SGHDN and FVKESK. The CDR3 consists of 15 residues. With 0 bases removed from V and 7 bases from J, the gap between germline ends came to 13 bases. Together with reference TRBV14 and TRBJ2-1, the CDR3 gives the full variable domain: EAGVTQFPSHSVIEKGQTVTLRCDPISGHDNLYWYRRVMGKEIKFLLHFVKESKQDESGMPNNRFLAERTGGTYSTLKVQPAELEDSGVYFCASSQDLPRSNEQFFGPGTRLTVL.

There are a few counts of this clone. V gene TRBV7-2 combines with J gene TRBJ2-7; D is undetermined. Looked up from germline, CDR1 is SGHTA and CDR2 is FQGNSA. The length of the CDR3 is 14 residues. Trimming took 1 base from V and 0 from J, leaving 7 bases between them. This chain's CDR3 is CASSLDRASYEQYF. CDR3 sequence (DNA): TGTGCCAGCAGCTTAGACAGAGCCTCCTACGAGCAGTACTTC.

Written as DNA, the CDR3 is TGTGCCAGCAGCCGCAGACAGCAAGAGACCCAGTACTTC. Translation gives CASSRRQQETQYF. The gene calls are TRBV12-3 or TRBV12-4 and TRBJ2-5; D perhaps matches TRBD1 (5 bases). Deletions cut 6 bases from V and 2 bases from J, with 10 bases between. The CDR3 loop spans 13 amino acids.

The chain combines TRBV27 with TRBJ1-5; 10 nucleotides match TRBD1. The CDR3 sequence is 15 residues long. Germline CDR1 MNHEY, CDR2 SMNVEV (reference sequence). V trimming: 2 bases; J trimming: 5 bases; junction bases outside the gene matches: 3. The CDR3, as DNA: TGTGCCAGCAGTTTAGGGGGACAGGGGTATCAGCCCCAGCATTTT. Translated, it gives CASSLGGQGYQPQHF.

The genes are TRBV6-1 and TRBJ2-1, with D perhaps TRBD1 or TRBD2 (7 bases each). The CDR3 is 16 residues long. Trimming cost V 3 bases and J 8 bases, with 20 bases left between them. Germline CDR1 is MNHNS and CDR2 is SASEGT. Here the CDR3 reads CASSDIGGGSRDEQFF. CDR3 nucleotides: TGTGCCAGCAGTGATATAGGGGGCGGGAGTCGGGATGAGCAGTTCTTC.

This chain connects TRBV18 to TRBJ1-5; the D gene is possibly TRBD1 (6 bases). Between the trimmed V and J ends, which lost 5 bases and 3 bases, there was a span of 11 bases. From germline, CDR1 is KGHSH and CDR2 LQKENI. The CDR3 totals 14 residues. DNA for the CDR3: TGTGCCAGCTCATCGACAGGCCTCAATCAGCCCCAGCATTTT. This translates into CASSSTGLNQPQHF.

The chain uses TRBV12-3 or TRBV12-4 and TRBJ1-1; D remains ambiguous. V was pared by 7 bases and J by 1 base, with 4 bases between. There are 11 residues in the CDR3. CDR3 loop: CASKQNTEAFF. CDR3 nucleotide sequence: TGTGCCAGCAAGCAGAACACTGAAGCTTTCTTT.

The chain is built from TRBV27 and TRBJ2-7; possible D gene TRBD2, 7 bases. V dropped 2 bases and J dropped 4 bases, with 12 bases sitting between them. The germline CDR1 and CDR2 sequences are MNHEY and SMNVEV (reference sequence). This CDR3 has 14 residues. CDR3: CASSLAGGRYEQYF. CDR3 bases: TGTGCCAGCAGTTTAGCCGGGGGGCGGTACGAGCAGTACTTC.

This CDR3 is CSGGISTEAFF. The CDR3 DNA is TGCAGCGGGGGGATTAGTACTGAAGCTTTCTTT. The V gene is TRBV29-1, the J gene TRBJ1-1; TRBD1 is a possible D gene (5 bases). Between the trimmed V and J ends, which lost 7 bases and 5 bases, there was a span of 11 bases. The CDR3 runs 11 residues. Germline values: CDR1 SQVTM, CDR2 ANQGSEA. Based on the CDR3 plus reference TRBV29-1 and TRBJ1-1, the full variable domain is SAVISQKPSRDICQRGTSLTIQCQVDSQVTMMFWYRQQPGQSLTLIATANQGSEATYESGFVIDKFPISRPNLTFSTLTVSNMSPEDSSIYLCSGGISTEAFFGQGTRLTVV.

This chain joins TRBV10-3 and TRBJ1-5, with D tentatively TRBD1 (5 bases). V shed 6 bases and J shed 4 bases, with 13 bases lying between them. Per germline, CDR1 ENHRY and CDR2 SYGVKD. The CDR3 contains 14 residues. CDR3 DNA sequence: TGTGCCATCAGACGGGACGGCTTAAATCAGCCCCAGCATTTT. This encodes CAIRRDGLNQPQHF.

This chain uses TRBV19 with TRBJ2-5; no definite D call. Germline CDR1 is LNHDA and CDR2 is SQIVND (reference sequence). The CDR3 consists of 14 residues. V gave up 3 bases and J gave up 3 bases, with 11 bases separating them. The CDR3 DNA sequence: TGTGCCAGTAGTATTTCGGCGGACGAAGAGACCCAGTACTTC. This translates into CASSISADEETQYF.

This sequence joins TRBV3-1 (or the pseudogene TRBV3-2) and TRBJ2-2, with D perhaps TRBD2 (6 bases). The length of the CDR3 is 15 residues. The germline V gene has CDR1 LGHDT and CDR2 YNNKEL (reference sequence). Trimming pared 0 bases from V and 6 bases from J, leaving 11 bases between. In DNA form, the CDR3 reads TGTGCCAGCAGCCAAGATTTGACTAGAGCCGGGGAGCTGTTTTTT. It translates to CASSQDLTRAGELFF.

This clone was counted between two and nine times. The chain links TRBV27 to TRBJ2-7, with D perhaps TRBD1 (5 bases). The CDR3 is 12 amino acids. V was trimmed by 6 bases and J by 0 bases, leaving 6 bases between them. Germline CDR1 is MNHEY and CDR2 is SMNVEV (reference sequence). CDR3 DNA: TGTGCCAGCAGGGACAACTCCTACGAGCAGTACTTC. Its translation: CASRDNSYEQYF.

The DNA of the CDR3 is TGTGCCAGCAGCCGATCGGACAGGGGGAATGAGCAGTTCTTC. It translates to CASSRSDRGNEQFF. The chain has TRBV11-1 and TRBJ2-1; 10 bases agree with TRBD1. Germline CDR1 SGHAT, CDR2 FQDESV (reference sequence). CDR3 length: 14 residues. After removal of 5 bases from V and 7 bases from J, the junction contained 5 bases not matched to a gene. The variable domain in full, with the rest retrieved from reference TRBV11-1 and TRBJ2-1, is EAEVAQSPRYKITEKSQAVAFWCDPISGHATLYWYRQILGQGPELLVQFQDESVVDDSQLPKDRFSAERLKGVDSTLKIQPAELGDSAMYLCASSRSDRGNEQFFGPGTRLTVL.

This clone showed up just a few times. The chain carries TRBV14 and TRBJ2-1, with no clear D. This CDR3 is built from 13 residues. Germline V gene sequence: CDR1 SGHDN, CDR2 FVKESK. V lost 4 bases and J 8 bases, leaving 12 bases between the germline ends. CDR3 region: CASSPLVVDEQFF. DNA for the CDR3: TGTGCCAGCAGCCCTCTAGTAGTCGATGAGCAGTTCTTC.

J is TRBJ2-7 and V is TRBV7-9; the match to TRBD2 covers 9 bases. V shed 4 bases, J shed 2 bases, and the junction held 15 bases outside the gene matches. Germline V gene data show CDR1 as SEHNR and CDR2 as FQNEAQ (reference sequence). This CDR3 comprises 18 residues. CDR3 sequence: CASSSTSPPSGAPYEQYF. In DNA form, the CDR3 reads TGTGCCAGCAGCTCCACATCACCACCTAGCGGGGCTCCCTACGAGCAGTACTTC.

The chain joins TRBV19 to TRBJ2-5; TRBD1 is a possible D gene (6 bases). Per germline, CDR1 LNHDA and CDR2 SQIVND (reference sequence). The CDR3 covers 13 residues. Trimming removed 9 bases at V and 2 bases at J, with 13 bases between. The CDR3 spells CASSQGFQETQYF. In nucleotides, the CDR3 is TGTGCCAGCTCACAGGGCTTTCAAGAGACCCAGTACTTC.

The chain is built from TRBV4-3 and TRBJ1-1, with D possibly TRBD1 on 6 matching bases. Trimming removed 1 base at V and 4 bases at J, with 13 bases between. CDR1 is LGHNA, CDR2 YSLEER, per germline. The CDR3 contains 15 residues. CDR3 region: CASSQGGLGVTEAFF. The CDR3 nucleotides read TGCGCCAGCAGCCAAGGGGGGCTGGGGGTCACTGAAGCTTTCTTT.